What follows are 30 T cell receptor beta chains derived from one specimen sequenced in a study of cytomegalovirus exposure and HLA in healthy donors. The PCR used 60 Vbeta and 13 Jbeta primers. This table comes from immunoSEQ multiplex PCR, and its TCRdb copy is limited to in-frame clones, with some not included. The sample holds around 140,000 clones, more than 75% seen once. The sample consisted of PBMCs. The source of these receptors is a woman younger than 45 in good health and CMV-seronegative.

The chain recombines TRBV28 with TRBJ2-2, with no clear D. The V gene lost 7 bases and the J gene lost 0 bases, with 6 bases spanning the gap. The CDR3 is 13 amino acids. Germline V gives CDR1 MDHEN, CDR2 SYDVKM. CDR3 DNA: TGTGCCAGCATACACGCGAACACCGGGGAGCTGTTTTTT. As protein: CASIHANTGELFF.

This rearrangement joins TRBV7-9 to TRBJ2-1; D possibly corresponds to TRBD2 (6 bases). The germline gives CDR1 SEHNR, CDR2 FQNEAQ (reference sequence). This CDR3 spans 15 amino acids. The V and J ends lost 5 bases and 0 bases respectively, with 11 bases between them. CDR3 amino acids: CASSPEGSSYNEQFF. The CDR3 DNA reads TGTGCCAGCAGCCCGGAGGGAAGCTCCTACAATGAGCAGTTCTTC.

A remark on this clone: One junction end disagrees with the germline gene, perhaps due to a read error. V is TRBV5-1 and J is TRBJ2-7; 9 nucleotides match TRBD1. Germline V gives CDR1 SGHRS, CDR2 YFSETQ. The CDR3 loop spans 15 amino acids. For the CDR3, the DNA is TGCGCCAGCAGCCGCGGACAGGGGAGCTCCTACGAGCAGTCCTTC. This sequence encodes CASSRGQGSSYEQSF.

The J gene is TRBJ2-7, the V gene TRBV23-1; weak D call: TRBD1 (5 bases). TRBV23-1 is noted as an ORF with a role that remains uncertain. V was clipped by 2 bases and J by 3 bases, with 14 bases between them. The CDR3 has 15 amino acids. CDR3 residues: CASSQGHAQDYEQYF. In DNA, the CDR3 is TGCGCCAGCAGTCAAGGACACGCGCAAGACTACGAGCAGTACTTC.

The rearrangement links TRBV4-1 to TRBJ1-5; D is uncertain. The CDR3 covers 17 residues. Between the trimmed V and J ends, which lost 4 bases and 0 bases, there was a span of 16 bases. Germline V gives CDR1 MGHRA, CDR2 YSYEKL. The DNA for the CDR3 is TGCGCCAGCAGCCTAGCTCCGTCCATTTCTAGCAATCAGCCCCAGCATTTT. It specifies CASSLAPSISSNQPQHF.

The chain carries TRBV27 and TRBJ2-7; 7 nucleotides line up with TRBD1. Germline V gives CDR1 MNHEY, CDR2 SMNVEV (reference sequence). CDR3 length: 16 amino acids. V was pared by 4 bases and J by 0 bases, with 9 bases of the junction left unmatched. The CDR3 nucleotides are TGTGCCAGCAGTTACAAGGGGGCGAACCCCTCCTACGAGCAGTACTTC. Amino acid sequence: CASSYKGANPSYEQYF.

V and J are TRBV30 and TRBJ1-6; D ambiguous. The length of the CDR3 is 13 residues. The germline V gene has CDR1 GTSNPN and CDR2 SVGIG (reference sequence). V was cut by 5 bases and J by 10 bases, with 15 bases left in between. For the CDR3, the DNA is TGTGCCTGGGGTGGGGTCGAGGGCTCACCCCTCCACTTT. This codes for CAWGGVEGSPLHF.

The CDR3 DNA reads TGTGCCAGCAGCAAAGGGGTGTGGAACACTGAAGCTTTCTTT. It yields the protein CASSKGVWNTEAFF. The V and J genes are TRBV28 and TRBJ1-1, with TRBD1 as a possible D gene (5 bases). This CDR3 region has 14 residues. V was cut by 6 bases and J by 1 base, with 12 bases left in between. Germline loops: CDR1 MDHEN, CDR2 SYDVKM.

The chain couples TRBV18 to TRBJ2-2; TRBD2 matches 13 bases. Trimming took 3 bases from V and 0 from J; bases not matched to a gene: 4. The CDR3 is 18 amino acids. The germline V gene encodes CDR1 KGHSH and CDR2 LQKENI. The CDR3 loop is CASSPATSGGTNTGELFF. Here the CDR3 DNA reads TGTGCCAGCTCACCCGCGACTAGCGGGGGGACGAACACCGGGGAGCTGTTTTTT.

The rearrangement joins TRBV28 to TRBJ2-1; tentatively, D is TRBD2 (5 bases). The germline V gene encodes CDR1 MDHEN and CDR2 SYDVKM. The germline V and J ends were trimmed by 9 bases and 2 bases, with 14 bases remaining between them. The CDR3 covers 14 residues. The CDR3 spells CASSEGFTYNEQFF. CDR3 nucleotides: TGTGCCAGTTCAGAGGGATTTACCTACAATGAGCAGTTCTTC.

This clone was seen a few times. The chain is built from TRBV5-1 and TRBJ1-4, with a tentative D call TRBD1 (6 bases). Germline V gives CDR1 SGHRS, CDR2 YFSETQ. Trimming shortened V by 6 bases and J by 8 bases, and 17 bases separated the two germline ends. The CDR3 spans 14 residues. CDR3: CASTPDSAYEKLFF. For the CDR3, the DNA is TGCGCCAGCACCCCGGACAGCGCGTACGAAAAACTGTTTTTT.

This sequence joins TRBV28 and TRBJ2-7; 10 bases agree with TRBD2. CDR1 MDHEN and CDR2 SYDVKM come from the germline V gene. CDR3 length: 18 amino acids. V was clipped by 4 bases and J by 4 bases; unmatched bases: 16. The CDR3 region is CASSYGLFAASGSYEQYF. The CDR3 nucleotides are TGTGCCAGCAGTTACGGGCTCTTCGCGGCTAGCGGGAGTTACGAGCAGTACTTC.

The chain joins TRBV30 to TRBJ1-2; 8 bases agree with TRBD1. CDR1 is GTSNPN, CDR2 SVGIG, per germline (reference sequence). Trimming took 3 bases from V and 7 from J; bases not matched to a gene: 10. The CDR3 runs 14 residues. CDR3 DNA: TGTGCCTGGAGCCCACCGGACAGGGCTGGTGGCTACACCTTC. Encoded protein: CAWSPPDRAGGYTF.

The chain links TRBV11-2 to TRBJ1-5; D uncertain. Germline lookup yields CDR1 SGHAT and CDR2 FQNNGV. The CDR3 loop spans 15 amino acids. V lost 5 bases and J lost 0, with 11 bases in between. The CDR3 here is CASSPDGYSNQPQHF. CDR3 nucleotides: TGTGCCAGCAGCCCCGACGGGTATAGCAATCAGCCCCAGCATTTT.

The rearrangement joins TRBV2 to TRBJ2-1; 7 bases line up with TRBD2. The V gene end was trimmed by 7 bases and the J gene end by 4 bases; junction bases not matched to a gene: 10. CDR1 is SNHLY and CDR2 is FYNNEI in the germline V gene. The CDR3 has 15 amino acids. CDR3 sequence: CASKRLAGPYNEQFF. The CDR3 DNA reads TGTGCCAGCAAAAGACTAGCAGGGCCTTACAATGAGCAGTTCTTC.

The J gene is TRBJ1-3, the V gene TRBV9; 7 bases align to TRBD1. This CDR3 is built from 20 residues. Germline V gives CDR1 SGDLS, CDR2 YYNGEE. V shed 0 bases, J shed 1 base, and the junction held 16 bases outside the gene matches. CDR3 loop: CASSVEGQTGGVGSGNTIYF. Here the CDR3 DNA reads TGTGCCAGCAGCGTAGAGGGACAGACAGGAGGCGTTGGGTCTGGAAACACCATATATTTT.

The V call is TRBV5-4, the J call TRBJ2-3; the D is unclear. There are 11 residues in the CDR3. CDR1 and CDR2 (germline): SGHNT, YYREEE (reference sequence). V lost 2 bases to trimming and J lost 7 bases, with 5 bases between them. The CDR3 DNA sequence: TGTGCCAGCAGCTTTGCGAATACGCAGTATTTT. This encodes CASSFANTQYF.

The chain couples TRBV27 to TRBJ2-2; 7 bases agree with TRBD1. V lost 6 bases, J lost 2 bases, and 6 bases stayed unmatched. The CDR3 has 15 residues. The germline gives CDR1 MNHEY, CDR2 SMNVEV (reference sequence). Here the CDR3 DNA reads TGTGCCAGCAGGGCGGACAGGACCAACACCGGGGAGCTGTTTTTT. Protein: CASRADRTNTGELFF.

CDR3 DNA sequence: TGTGCCAGAATCCGGGACAGGGCAATCGAGGCCGGGGAGCTGTTTTTT. This encodes CARIRDRAIEAGELFF. This chain connects TRBV6-7 to TRBJ2-2; TRBD1 matches at 9 bases. TRBV6-7 is given ORF status, its function remaining uncertain. Trimming removed 9 bases from V and 6 bases from J; junction bases left unmatched: 14. This CDR3 is built from 16 residues.

This clone has a handful of counts. CDR3 protein: CSAGGSFYGYTF. In DNA, the CDR3 is TGCAGCGCAGGCGGGTCTTTTTATGGCTACACCTTC. The rearrangement joins TRBV29-1 to TRBJ1-2; no firm D call. The CDR3 length is 12 residues. Looked up from germline, CDR1 is SQVTM and CDR2 is ANQGSEA. The V end was cut by 7 bases, the J end by 5 bases, with 14 bases between.

This clone was recorded only once. The V call is TRBV10-3, the J call TRBJ1-2; 7 bases are a match to TRBD1. The CDR3 consists of 14 residues. J lost 5 bases, V lost 3 bases, and 6 bases had no gene match. Germline assignment: CDR1 ENHRY and CDR2 SYGVKD. CDR3 sequence: CAISDFGQAYGYTF. CDR3 in DNA: TGTGCCATCAGTGATTTCGGACAGGCGTATGGCTACACCTTC.

The chain employs TRBV28 and TRBJ1-3; D gene uncertain. This CDR3 is 15 amino acids long. The V and J ends lost 6 bases and 0 bases respectively, with 12 bases between them. Germline V lookup: CDR1 MDHEN, CDR2 SYDVKM. CDR3 bases: TGTGCCAGCAGAAAAGACATCACCTCTGGAAACACCATATATTTT. Protein: CASRKDITSGNTIYF.

V and J are TRBV11-2 and TRBJ2-7; TRBD2 agrees at 9 bases. The CDR3 consists of 14 residues. Germline CDR1 SGHAT, CDR2 FQNNGV. V was pared by 8 bases and J by 4 bases, with 9 bases of the junction left unmatched. CDR3 sequence: CASRRLAEGYEQYF. The CDR3 DNA reads as TGTGCCAGCCGACGACTAGCGGAGGGTTACGAGCAGTACTTC.

This clone showed up just once. This chain joins TRBV6-5 and TRBJ1-5; TRBD1 aligns across 11 bases. The CDR3 runs 16 residues. Germline CDR1 is MNHEY and CDR2 is SVGAGI. V was pared by 4 bases and J by 7 bases, with 9 bases of the junction left unmatched. The CDR3 DNA follows: TGTGCCAGCAGTTCGCGGACAGGGGGCGCACAGCAGCCCCAGCATTTT. This sequence encodes CASSSRTGGAQQPQHF.

A few counts support this clone. The junction shows a germline mismatch at one end, possibly a read error. This chain links TRBV7-7 with TRBJ2-7, with D perhaps TRBD1 (6 bases). This CDR3 spans 14 amino acids. The germline V gene encodes CDR1 SSHAT and CDR2 FNYEAQ (reference sequence). CDR3 sequence (DNA): TGTGCTAGCAGCCCGGTGATGGGGGCCGGCGAGCAGTACTTC. Translated: CASSPVMGAGEQYF.

DNA for the CDR3: TGTGCCAGCAGTCTAGGGGGAGTGTCTTACAATGAGCAGTTCTTC. Its translation is CASSLGGVSYNEQFF. The V call is TRBV28, the J call TRBJ2-1; the D gene is possibly TRBD1 (6 bases). The germline V and J ends were trimmed by 5 bases and 4 bases, with 15 bases remaining between them. The CDR3 consists of 15 residues. The germline CDR1 and CDR2 sequences are MDHEN and SYDVKM.

About this clone: An end of the junction differs from the germline gene, which may be a read error. This chain uses TRBV29-1 with TRBJ2-3, with D possibly TRBD2 on 7 matching bases. CDR1 and CDR2 (germline): SQVTM, ANQGSEA. There are 13 residues in the CDR3. This CDR3 reads CSVEGGGTGTQYF. CDR3 nucleotides: TGCAGCGTTGAAGGGGGGGGCACAGGTACGCAGTATTTT.

The V gene is TRBV7-9, the J gene TRBJ1-2, with TRBD1 identical over 9 bases. The CDR3 extends over 15 amino acids. Germline loops: CDR1 SEHNR, CDR2 FQNEAQ (reference sequence). The V gene end was trimmed by 5 bases and the J gene end by 4 bases; junction bases not matched to a gene: 8. The CDR3 reads CASSTTGGIAYGYTF. CDR3 sequence (DNA): TGTGCCAGCAGCACCACAGGGGGCATTGCCTATGGCTACACCTTC.

The rearrangement links TRBV18 to TRBJ1-1; the D gene is possibly TRBD1 (5 bases). With 6 bases removed from V and 7 bases from J, the gap between germline ends came to 12 bases. Germline CDR1 KGHSH, CDR2 LQKENI. This CDR3 has 12 residues. The CDR3 region has the DNA TGTGCCAGCTCCCTCGACAGAGTTGAAGCTTTCTTT. It translates to CASSLDRVEAFF.

The chain links TRBV9 to TRBJ1-1, with a tentative D call TRBD1 (6 bases). Germline V gene sequence: CDR1 SGDLS, CDR2 YYNGEE. This CDR3 contains 15 residues. V lost 0 bases and J lost 0, with 9 bases in between. This chain's CDR3 is CASSVAQGMNTEAFF. CDR3 in DNA: TGTGCCAGCAGCGTAGCGCAGGGGATGAACACTGAAGCTTTCTTT.